A single sample is the source of the 18 T cell receptor beta chains below, sequenced in a study of prognosis after radiotherapy for stage I lung cancer. Genomic DNA was subjected to two-round multiplex PCR for amplification of TCR beta CDR3. Round one of PCR was performed, and it used primers specific to each TRBV and TRBJ gene. TCRdb itself ran the multiplex PCR reads through MiXCR, one entry per CDR3 protein. The sample lists about 22,000 distinct CDR3 sequences; roughly 43% were seen once. The sample here was PBMCs, taken before or after stereotactic body radiation therapy (not recorded which). These receptors were collected from a donor over 45 with non-small cell lung cancer.

This clonotype was counted many times. The chain carries TRBV28 and TRBJ2-7; a weak D match, TRBD2 (6 bases). There are 15 residues in the CDR3. Trimming removed 6 bases from V and 1 base from J, with 16 bases in between. From germline, CDR1 is MDHEN and CDR2 SYDVKM. CDR3 coding DNA: TGTGCCAGCAGCCCCGGGGGAAAGGGTTCCTACGAGCAGTACTTC. As protein: CASSPGGKGSYEQYF.

This clonotype is deemed medium-sized. This sequence joins TRBV5-6 and TRBJ1-2; TRBD1 aligns across 7 bases. The CDR3 runs to 13 residues. CDR1 is SGHDT, CDR2 YYEEEE, per germline. The V and J ends lost 4 bases and 7 bases, in that order; junction bases with no gene match: 7. CDR3 sequence reads: CASSLGGDGGYTF. DNA of the CDR3: TGTGCCAGCAGCCTAGGGGGCGATGGTGGCTACACCTTC.

A note on this clonotype: A far larger clone lies a single base away; this is likely a read error. V and J are TRBV6-1 and TRBJ2-1; D not certain. V was shortened by 6 bases and J by 10 bases, with 13 bases between the two germline ends. The CDR3 has 12 residues. Germline-derived CDR1 and CDR2 are MNHNS and SASEGT. DNA of the CDR3: TGTGCCAGCAGCAGGTCCTCCGGGGAGCAGTTCTTC. It codes for CASSRSSGEQFF.

By sample share, this clonotype is medium-sized. The chain is built from TRBV6-6 and TRBJ1-1; TRBD1 might be the D (5 bases). In germline, CDR1 is MNHNY, CDR2 SVGAGI (reference sequence). This CDR3 has 16 residues. V was shortened by 0 bases and J by 1 base, with 12 bases between the two germline ends. The CDR3 DNA reads TGTGCCAGCAGTTACTCTGGCAGGGCCAAGAACACTGAAGCTTTCTTT. It translates to CASSYSGRAKNTEAFF.

There are many counts of this clonotype. The chain is built from TRBV19 and TRBJ2-7, with TRBD1 matching over 7 bases. The CDR3 length is 15 residues. V lost 5 bases and J lost 3; bases outside the gene matches: 10. Germline V gene sequence: CDR1 LNHDA, CDR2 SQIVND (reference sequence). The CDR3 loop is CASSDRQGAFYEQYF. The DNA for the CDR3 is TGTGCCAGTAGTGACCGACAGGGAGCCTTCTACGAGCAGTACTTC.

Comment on this clonotype: An end of the junction differs from the germline gene, which may be a read error. The chain carries TRBV9 and TRBJ2-7; D tentatively reads TRBD1 or TRBD2 (5 bases each). The CDR3 has 15 residues. Germline loops: CDR1 SGDLS, CDR2 YYNGEE. CDR3 protein: CASSVSGTRTYDQYF. The CDR3 DNA reads TGTGCCAGCAGCGTTTCCGGGACGAGGACCTACGATCAGTACTTC.

Note on this clonotype: The CDR3 does not close with the conserved phenylalanine or tryptophan, likely indicating a read error. The DNA is left out, because the CDR3 cannot be placed on it with certainty; the CDR3 is given as TCRdb lists it. The chain couples TRBV6-5 to TRBJ2-5; whether TRBD2, the table's D call, matches the DNA was not checked. 16 amino acids form the CDR3, both terminal residues included. Germline values: CDR1 MNHEY, CDR2 SVGAGI. The CDR3 loop reads CASSYRDEDSPLHFGN.

This clonotype has at least ten counts. This sequence joins TRBV28 and TRBJ2-1; TRBD2 is a possible D gene (5 bases). The CDR3 extends over 12 amino acids. Trimming removed 7 bases at V and 4 bases at J, with 8 bases between. Germline V gene sequence: CDR1 MDHEN, CDR2 SYDVKM. The CDR3 DNA sequence: TGTGCCAGCACCGGGAATTACAATGAGCAGTTCTTC. Translated, it gives CASTGNYNEQFF.

This clonotype was detected many times. This chain connects TRBV30 to TRBJ2-7; TRBD1 matches 9 bases. V was pared by 8 bases and J by 1 base, with 9 bases of the junction left unmatched. The length of the CDR3 is 14 residues. Looked up from germline, CDR1 is GTSNPN and CDR2 is SVGIG (reference sequence). This CDR3 is CAGESGQGSYEQYF. CDR3 bases: TGTGCCGGGGAGTCGGGACAGGGATCCTACGAGCAGTACTTC.

This clonotype was observed a single time. The chain joins TRBV27 to TRBJ2-2; TRBD2 aligns across 8 bases. Germline V lookup: CDR1 MNHEY, CDR2 SMNVEV (reference sequence). This CDR3 is 15 amino acids long. Trimming at V came to 5 bases and at J to 2 bases, leaving 4 bases not matched to a gene. The CDR3 reads CASSPIAGNTGELFF. CDR3 bases: TGTGCCAGCAGTCCCATAGCGGGAAACACCGGGGAGCTGTTTTTT.

Comment on this clonotype: Since the CDR3 does not end with the conserved phenylalanine or tryptophan, this likely comes from a read error. The rearrangement links TRBV12-3 or TRBV12-4 to TRBJ2-3; TRBD2 agrees at 7 bases. The CDR3 runs to 16 residues. The trim removed 2 bases at V and 0 bases at J, leaving 5 bases unmatched. DNA of the CDR3: TGTGCCAGCAGTTTACACCCGGGAGGTAGCACAGATACGCAGTATTCT. It translates to CASSLHPGGSTDTQYS.

As to this clonotype: With a much larger clone just one base away, this may be a read error. The chain carries TRBV7-2 and TRBJ1-1, with 9 bases aligning to TRBD1. Germline CDR1 is SGHTA and CDR2 is FQGNSA. The V and J ends lost 8 bases and 4 bases, in that order; junction bases with no gene match: 5. This CDR3 is built from 13 residues. The CDR3 sequence is CASGQGFVTEAFF. CDR3 coding DNA: TGTGCCAGCGGACAGGGGTTCGTCACTGAAGCTTTCTTT.

This clonotype was picked up many times. One end of the junction does not line up with germline, which may come from a read error. CDR3 in DNA: TGTGCCAGCAGCGTAGGCACGGAGCTGTTCTTC. It encodes CASSVGTELFF. This chain connects TRBV9 to TRBJ2-1, with unresolved D. Looked up from germline, CDR1 is SGDLS and CDR2 is YYNGEE. There are 11 residues in the CDR3.

Only a few counts were recorded for this clonotype. The gene calls are TRBV28 and TRBJ2-7; 13 positions match TRBD2. The CDR3 has 19 residues. From germline, CDR1 is MDHEN and CDR2 SYDVKM. V was clipped by 5 bases and J by 4 bases; unmatched bases: 17. The CDR3 protein is CASSPIGLAGELVFYEQYF. CDR3 bases: TGTGCCAGCAGTCCAATCGGACTAGCGGGAGAGTTGGTTTTTTACGAGCAGTACTTC.

Note on this clonotype: A far larger clone is a single base away, which makes a read error likely. V gene TRBV6-4 combines with J gene TRBJ2-1; D unclear. The germline V and J ends were trimmed by 5 bases and 10 bases, with 15 bases remaining between them. Germline loops: CDR1 MRHNA, CDR2 SNTAGT. This CDR3 contains 13 residues. The CDR3 loop reads CASSYFRMVEQFF. In DNA form, the CDR3 reads TGTGCCAGCAGTTACTTTAGGATGGTCGAGCAGTTCTTC.

The rearrangement uses TRBV6-1 and TRBJ2-1; TRBD2 matches 9 bases. Trimming took 9 bases from V and 6 from J; bases not matched to a gene: 12. In germline, CDR1 is MNHNS, CDR2 SASEGT. This CDR3 comprises 15 residues. The CDR3 reads CASSLSGSFANEQFF. The CDR3, as DNA: TGTGCCAGTAGCCTTAGCGGGAGTTTCGCCAATGAGCAGTTCTTC.

This clonotype was observed a handful of times. A much larger clone differs by one base, so this may be a read error. The chain recombines TRBV5-6 with TRBJ1-5; D perhaps matches TRBD1 (5 bases). Germline V gene data show CDR1 as SGHDT and CDR2 as YYEEEE. The V gene lost 10 bases and the J gene lost 7 bases, with 15 bases spanning the gap. This CDR3 has 12 amino acids. Here the CDR3 DNA reads TGTGCCTCCATGACAGTTTCGCAGCCCCAGCATTTT. This sequence encodes CASMTVSQPQHF.

In its sample, this clonotype ranks as medium-sized. The rearrangement links TRBV29-1 to TRBJ2-6, with D tentatively TRBD2 (5 bases). The germline CDR1 and CDR2 sequences are SQVTM and ANQGSEA. There are 17 residues in the CDR3. V was clipped by 3 bases and J by 3 bases, with 18 bases between them. CDR3 in amino acids: CSVDEGRPSGGANVLTF. CDR3 nucleotides: TGCAGCGTTGATGAGGGCCGGCCATCGGGTGGGGCCAACGTCCTGACTTTC.